This TCR beta chain was sequenced during a study of T cells in localized non-small cell lung cancer. The germline CDR1 and CDR2 sequences are LNHDA and SQIVND (reference sequence). The ends lost 6 bases at V and 5 bases at J; junction bases unmatched: 8. The CDR3 is 15 amino acids. Findings and caveats of the study: Adjacent lung exhibited a median of 57 among the 100 most abundant tumor clones. Sequencing involved a lone tumor region, leaving heterogeneity possible. Adjacent uninvolved lung tissue had the highest T cell clonality, exceeding tumor. A denser population of T cells in blood accompanied longer overall survival.

Measured with immunoSEQ multiplex PCR; TCRdb has only the in-frame clones, and not every one. The sample includes fewer than 35,000 clones, approximately 91% of them seen just once. This clone was recorded only once. Its antigen is as yet unknown. The chain uses TRBV19 and TRBJ2-1; the match to TRBD2 covers 9 bases. The clonotype originates from a female donor over 55 with stage I lung adenocarcinoma. The sample consisted of peripheral blood, taken before any cancer treatment. The CDR3 nucleotides are TGTGCCAGTAGAAGCGGGAGGCCTCGACACAATGAGCAGTTCTTC. Translation gives CASRSGRPRHNEQFF.